These 32 T cell receptor beta chains originate from one sample sequenced in a study of glioma-infiltrating T cells. The iRepertoire nested amplicon-rescue multiplex PCR amplified TCR alpha and beta CDR3s from RNA. TCRdb re-called the multiplex PCR reads through MiXCR, storing one row per CDR3 protein. The data show more than 100,000 distinct CDR3 sequences, approximately 28% seen once. Sequencing input: glioma tissue, nonneoplastic brain tissue, or PBMCs (not recorded which). All receptors come from a human donor with low-grade glioma or glioblastoma, undergoing nonglioma brain surgery, or in good health (not recorded which).

The chain uses TRBV9 and TRBJ1-1, with TRBD1 identical over 7 bases. The V gene end was trimmed by 3 bases and the J gene end by 1 base; junction bases not matched to a gene: 12. In germline, CDR1 is SGDLS, CDR2 YYNGEE. The CDR3 covers 17 residues. CDR3 residues: CASSGAEGGVGNTEAFF. Written as DNA, the CDR3 is TGTGCCAGCAGCGGGGCCGAAGGGGGCGTCGGGAACACTGAAGCTTTCTTT.

About this clonotype: This may arise from a read error, as a much more abundant clone is one base away. The chain is built from TRBV6-5 and TRBJ2-1, with D maybe TRBD1 (6 bases). CDR3 length: 15 residues. CDR1 is MNHEY and CDR2 is SVGAGI in the germline V gene. The CDR3 here is CASSAYTGRYSEQFF. The CDR3, as DNA: TGTGCCAGCAGCGCATACACAGGGCGGTACAGTGAGCAGTTCTTC.

V gene TRBV19 combines with J gene TRBJ2-7; a weak D match, TRBD2 (6 bases). The CDR3 is 16 amino acids. Looked up from germline, CDR1 is LNHDA and CDR2 is SQIVND (reference sequence). Trimming cost V 5 bases and J 0 bases, with 17 bases left between them. In DNA, the CDR3 is TGTGCCAGTAGTCCGACTCCGGGACTTCCCTCCTACGAGCAGTACTTC. Translated, it gives CASSPTPGLPSYEQYF.

This clonotype was seen repeatedly, ten times or more. The chain employs TRBV6-1 and TRBJ2-5; no firm D call. The CDR3 sequence is 14 residues long. V lost 5 bases to trimming and J lost 2 bases, with 12 bases between them. Germline loops: CDR1 MNHNS, CDR2 SASEGT. The CDR3 loop is CASSRGPLQETQYF. The CDR3 coding sequence is TGTGCCAGCAGTCGTGGACCCTTGCAAGAGACCCAGTACTTC.

This clonotype was seen a handful of times. This chain links TRBV10-3 with TRBJ1-1; maybe TRBD1 (5 bases). V gave up 5 bases and J gave up 4 bases, with 17 bases separating them. This CDR3 is built from 15 residues. Germline CDR1 is ENHRY and CDR2 is SYGVKD. CDR3 nucleotide sequence: TGTGCCATCAGTTTCGGTGAAAGTAGGGGCACTGAAGCTTTCTTT. Protein product: CAISFGESRGTEAFF.

This clonotype was counted between two and nine times. The chain links TRBV19 to TRBJ2-3; 8 nucleotides line up with TRBD1. CDR3 length: 14 residues. After removal of 6 bases from V and 4 bases from J, the junction contained 6 bases not matched to a gene. The V gene's germline CDR1 is LNHDA and CDR2 SQIVND (reference sequence). Written as DNA, the CDR3 is TGTGCCAGTAGGAAACAGGGGGGCCCAGATACGCAGTATTTT. Translating it yields CASRKQGGPDTQYF.

Sample share makes this clonotype large. This chain links TRBV6-1 with TRBJ1-1; 8 nucleotides match TRBD1. With 6 bases clipped from V and 5 bases from J, the junction kept 8 bases outside the gene matches. The germline V gene has CDR1 MNHNS and CDR2 SASEGT. The CDR3 contains 14 residues. The chain's CDR3 is CASSPPRQGTEAFF. Here the CDR3 DNA reads TGTGCCAGCAGCCCCCCGCGACAGGGGACTGAAGCTTTCTTT.

This clonotype was recorded at least ten times. The V call is TRBV7-9, the J call TRBJ2-5; perhaps TRBD1 as D (5 bases). The CDR3 runs 12 residues. The ends were cut back, 10 bases at V and 0 bases at J, with 9 bases in the middle. Per germline, CDR1 SEHNR and CDR2 FQNEAQ (reference sequence). CDR3 residues: CATRQNQETQYF. CDR3 DNA sequence: TGTGCCACCCGACAGAACCAAGAGACCCAGTACTTC.

This clonotype occurred many times. The genes are TRBV7-9 and TRBJ2-7; 7 bases align to TRBD1. The CDR3 spans 12 residues. CDR1 is SEHNR, CDR2 FQNEAQ, per germline (reference sequence). The ends lost 10 bases at V and 3 bases at J; junction bases unmatched: 6. CDR3 DNA: TGTGCCACCACCGACAGGGACTACGAGCAGTACTTC. Translation gives CATTDRDYEQYF.

This clonotype was counted many times. The chain recombines TRBV7-2 with TRBJ2-7; 10 bases map to TRBD1. The CDR3 is 14 residues long. Germline V gives CDR1 SGHTA, CDR2 FQGNSA. Trimming took 5 bases from V and 2 from J; bases not matched to a gene: 3. The CDR3 sequence: CASSQGQGTYEQYF. DNA for the CDR3: TGTGCCAGCAGCCAGGGACAGGGGACCTACGAGCAGTACTTC. Full variable domain (rest looked up from reference TRBV7-2 and TRBJ2-7): GAGVSQSPSNKVTEKGKDVELRCDPISGHTALYWYRQSLGQGLEFLIYFQGNSAPDKSGLPSDRFSAERTGGSVSTLTIQRTQQEDSAVYLCASSQGQGTYEQYFGPGTRLTVT.

With respect to this clonotype: Being one base from a much bigger clone, this may be a read error. This sequence joins TRBV7-9 and TRBJ1-5; D is unresolved. CDR1 and CDR2 from the germline V gene are SEHNR and FQNEAQ (reference sequence). The CDR3 spans 14 residues. CDR3 DNA sequence: TGTGCCAGCAGCCCTGGACTGACAAATCAGGCCCAGCATTTT. This codes for CASSPGLTNQAQHF. The entire variable domain, with the rest obtained from reference TRBV7-9 and TRBJ1-5, is as follows: DTGVSQNPRHKITKRGQNVTFRCDPISEHNRLYWYRQTLGQGPEFLTYFQNEAQLEKSRLLSDRFSAERPKGSFSTLEIQRTEQGDSAMYLCASSPGLTNQAQHFGDGTRLSIL.

This clonotype was detected ten times or more. The chain joins TRBV5-4 to TRBJ1-2; 7 positions match TRBD1. Germline CDR1 is SGHNT and CDR2 is YYREEE (reference sequence). The CDR3 is made up of 15 amino acids. Trimming at V came to 0 bases and at J to 6 bases, leaving 8 bases not matched to a gene. CDR3: CASSLDVEGANGYTF. The CDR3 DNA reads TGTGCCAGCAGCTTGGATGTAGAGGGGGCAAATGGCTACACCTTC.

V is TRBV19 and J is TRBJ2-5; 12 bases align to TRBD2. Trimming removed 3 bases from V and 5 bases from J; junction bases left unmatched: 4. The CDR3 is made up of 15 amino acids. The germline gives CDR1 LNHDA, CDR2 SQIVND (reference sequence). The chain's CDR3 is CASSIGLAGRETQYF. Here the CDR3 DNA reads TGTGCCAGTAGTATCGGACTAGCGGGACGGGAGACCCAGTACTTC.

This clonotype was seen repeatedly, ten times or more. The chain has TRBV12-3 or TRBV12-4 and TRBJ2-7, with D possibly being TRBD1 or TRBD2 (5 bases each). V lost 3 bases, J lost 2 bases, and 14 bases lay in between. The CDR3 spans 15 residues. The CDR3 nucleotides read TGTGCCAGCAGTTTTCGGGGCACTTTAACCTACGAGCAGTACTTC. The encoded protein is CASSFRGTLTYEQYF.

This clonotype was seen many times. The chain couples TRBV7-9 to TRBJ1-1; TRBD1 agrees at 8 bases. Trimming took 1 base from V and 10 from J; bases not matched to a gene: 5. Germline values: CDR1 SEHNR, CDR2 FQNEAQ (reference sequence). This CDR3 is built from 13 residues. The CDR3 loop is CASSLEQGERAFF. The CDR3 region has the DNA TGTGCCAGCAGCTTAGAACAGGGGGAGAGAGCTTTCTTT.

The chain employs TRBV4-3 and TRBJ2-3, with 7 bases aligning to TRBD2. Germline trimming cut 1 base from V and 2 bases from J; bases unmatched to any gene: 12. The CDR3 covers 18 residues. Germline V gene lookup returns CDR1 LGHNA and CDR2 YSLEER. CDR3 sequence (DNA): TGCGCCAGCAGCCAAGCCCCCCGGGGCCTAGCGGACACAGATACGCAGTATTTT. Its translation: CASSQAPRGLADTDTQYF.

The genes are TRBV4-1 and TRBJ1-2, with D unclear. Germline CDR1 and CDR2: MGHRA and YSYEKL. The CDR3 consists of 13 residues. The ends were cut back, 8 bases at V and 4 bases at J, with 14 bases in the middle. The CDR3 reads CASYSLVTYGYTF. The CDR3 DNA sequence: TGCGCCAGCTACTCCCTCGTGACCTATGGCTACACCTTC.

This chain links TRBV7-9 with TRBJ1-1; D is unresolved. CDR1 is SEHNR, CDR2 FQNEAQ, per germline (reference sequence). The CDR3 has 15 amino acids. V was shortened by 0 bases and J by 1 base, with 9 bases between the two germline ends. The CDR3 reads CASSLAAVRNTEAFF. In nucleotides, the CDR3 is TGTGCCAGCAGCTTAGCGGCTGTTAGGAACACTGAAGCTTTCTTT.

The rearrangement links TRBV7-2 to TRBJ2-2; no reliable D call. Germline V lookup: CDR1 SGHTA, CDR2 FQGNSA. The V and J ends lost 5 bases and 3 bases respectively, with 13 bases between them. This CDR3 has 15 residues. CDR3: CASSPTDSHTGELFF. The CDR3 region has the DNA TGTGCCAGCAGCCCCACCGATAGCCACACCGGGGAGCTGTTTTTT.

The table lists this clonotype with many counts. The chain joins TRBV6-2 or TRBV6-3 to TRBJ1-1; D is undetermined. Germline V gene sequence: CDR1 MNHEY, CDR2 SVGEGT. This CDR3 region has 13 residues. Deletions cut 0 bases from V and 4 bases from J, with 6 bases between. CDR3: CASSYSPATEAFF. The CDR3 bases are TGTGCCAGCAGTTACTCCCCCGCCACTGAAGCTTTCTTT.

This clonotype has ten or more counts. V is TRBV6-2 or TRBV6-3 and J is TRBJ1-5; D call uncertain. The CDR3 contains 14 residues. Trimming took 0 bases from V and 4 from J, leaving 7 bases between them. Looked up from germline, CDR1 is MNHEY and CDR2 is SVGEGT. The CDR3 DNA reads TGTGCCAGCAGTTACTCGTCAGCTAATCAGCCCCAGCATTTT. Translating gives CASSYSSANQPQHF.

This clonotype appeared a few times. CDR3 region: CASSLGLSYGYTF. DNA for the CDR3: TGTGCCAGCAGTTTAGGTTTATCCTATGGCTACACCTTC. The chain combines TRBV12-3 or TRBV12-4 with TRBJ1-2; no clear D gene. The CDR3 loop spans 13 amino acids. V shed 1 base and J shed 4 bases, with 7 bases lying between them.

On this clonotype: A read error may explain this, as a much larger clone is one base away. The genes are TRBV12-3 or TRBV12-4 and TRBJ2-5; no clear D gene. Trimming took off 8 bases at V and 4 bases at J, with 14 bases between the two ends. The length of the CDR3 is 13 residues. The CDR3 sequence is CASGQAMTETQYF. The CDR3 DNA follows: TGTGCCAGCGGTCAAGCAATGACAGAGACCCAGTACTTC.

This clonotype appeared a few times. Here the CDR3 DNA reads TGTGCCAGCAGCGAGAGGGACGGCTACGAGCAGTACTTC. It specifies CASSERDGYEQYF. This chain links TRBV7-2 with TRBJ2-7; the D call may be TRBD1 or TRBD2 (5 bases each). The CDR3 consists of 13 residues. Per germline, CDR1 SGHTA and CDR2 FQGNSA. V lost 5 bases to trimming and J lost 3 bases, with 11 bases between them.

This clonotype has only a few counts. A much bigger clone sits one base away, suggesting this may be a read error. The rearrangement links TRBV27 to TRBJ1-3; no clear D gene. This CDR3 region has 13 residues. The germline V gene encodes CDR1 MNHEY and CDR2 SMNVEV (reference sequence). The germline V and J ends were trimmed by 5 bases and 4 bases, with 9 bases remaining between them. The CDR3 DNA reads as TGTGCCAGCAGTGCCGGCATGGGAAACACCATATATTTT. Its translation: CASSAGMGNTIYF.

Comments on this clonotype: One end of the junction is discordant with germline, which a read error may explain. The rearrangement joins TRBV6-6 to TRBJ1-3; D gene unclear. The CDR3 covers 17 residues. Germline V gene lookup returns CDR1 MNHNY and CDR2 SVGAGI (reference sequence). Written as DNA, the CDR3 is TGTGCCAGCAGTCCGCTATACGACTCCAGCTCTGGAAACGCCATATATTTT. Translated, it gives CASSPLYDSSSGNAIYF.

In its sample, this clonotype was seen a few times. The chain links TRBV3-1 to TRBJ2-3; perhaps TRBD2 as D (6 bases). Germline V gives CDR1 LGHDT, CDR2 YNNKEL (reference sequence). The CDR3 consists of 13 residues. V lost 4 bases and J 9 bases, leaving 14 bases between the germline ends. As DNA, the CDR3 is TGTGCCAGCAGCCTCCCTAGCGATAAGACGCAGTATTTT. Protein: CASSLPSDKTQYF.

Of note for this clonotype: Possible read error: a much larger clone is one base away. V and J are TRBV14 and TRBJ2-7, with 9 bases that match TRBD2. CDR3 length: 15 residues. Germline V CDR1 and CDR2: SGHDN, FVKESK. The chain's CDR3 is CAISQALAGNYEQYF. CDR3 bases: TGTGCCATCAGCCAAGCCCTAGCGGGGAACTACGAGCAGTACTTC. Based on the CDR3 plus reference TRBV14 and TRBJ2-7, the full variable domain is EAGVTQFPSHSVIEKGQTVTLRCDPISGHDNLYWYRRVMGKEIKFLLHFVKESKQDESGMPNNRFLAERTGGTYSTLKVQPAELEDSGVYFCAISQALAGNYEQYFGPGTRLTVT.

The gene calls are TRBV6-6 and TRBJ1-2; a weak D match, TRBD1 (5 bases). Deletions cut 2 bases from V and 3 bases from J, with 13 bases between. The CDR3 totals 15 residues. Germline V lookup: CDR1 MNHNY, CDR2 SVGAGI (reference sequence). In nucleotides, the CDR3 is TGTGCCAGCAGTTACCCCCCAGGGTTGGACTATGGCTACACCTTC. This gives the protein CASSYPPGLDYGYTF.

This clonotype was detected only a few times. The chain combines TRBV5-1 with TRBJ1-1; D call uncertain. Germline V lookup: CDR1 SGHRS, CDR2 YFSETQ. The CDR3 has 13 residues. Trimming shortened V by 4 bases and J by 4 bases, and 11 bases separated the two germline ends. CDR3 protein: CASSPVASTEAFF. The CDR3 region has the DNA TGCGCCAGCAGCCCGGTGGCTTCCACTGAAGCTTTCTTT.

Remarks on this clonotype: At one end, the junction sequence differs from germline, possibly due to a read error. The V and J genes are TRBV12-3 or TRBV12-4 and TRBJ2-5; D may be TRBD2 (5 bases). The CDR3 covers 14 residues. CDR3 sequence (DNA): TGTGCCAGCACCAATTTGCCTTCTAGGGAGACCAAGTACTTC. Residues: CASTNLPSRETKYF.

This sequence joins TRBV7-9 and TRBJ1-1; 11 bases are a match to TRBD1. Per the germline V gene, CDR1 is SEHNR and CDR2 is FQNEAQ (reference sequence). The CDR3 consists of 16 residues. Trimming at V came to 5 bases and at J to 4 bases, leaving 9 bases not matched to a gene. The chain's CDR3 is CASSTRTGGASTEAFF. The CDR3 region has the DNA TGTGCCAGCAGCACACGGACAGGGGGCGCCAGCACTGAAGCTTTCTTT.